The present TCR beta chain was sequenced within a study of cytomegalovirus exposure and HLA in healthy donors. Germline lookup yields CDR1 SQVTM and CDR2 ANQGSEA. The CDR3 covers 13 residues. The V gene lost 7 bases and the J gene lost 0 bases, with 11 bases spanning the gap. Using immunoSEQ multiplex PCR, the repertoire was profiled, and TCRdb retains in-frame clones only, with some absent. The data show roughly 48,000 clones, with 80% to 90% seen just once and about 6.7% held by the top ten. The sequence was collected from a woman aged 30 to 39 in good health and CMV-seronegative. Sequences were obtained from PBMCs. The chain has TRBV29-1 and TRBJ2-3; D call uncertain. The CDR3 sequence: CSAEPVSTDTQYF. DNA for the CDR3: TGCAGCGCAGAACCCGTTAGCACAGATACGCAGTATTTT.